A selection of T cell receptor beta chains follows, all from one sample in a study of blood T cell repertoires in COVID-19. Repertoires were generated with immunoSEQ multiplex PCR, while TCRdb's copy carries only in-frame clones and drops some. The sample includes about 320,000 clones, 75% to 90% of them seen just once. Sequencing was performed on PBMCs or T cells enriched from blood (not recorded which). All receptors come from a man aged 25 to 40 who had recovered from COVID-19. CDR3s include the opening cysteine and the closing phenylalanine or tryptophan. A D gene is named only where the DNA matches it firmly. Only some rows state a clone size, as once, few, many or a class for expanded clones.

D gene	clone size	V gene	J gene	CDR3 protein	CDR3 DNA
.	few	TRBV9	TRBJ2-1	CASSVARDEQFF	TGTGCCAGCAGCGTAGCTCGGGATGAGCAGTTCTTC
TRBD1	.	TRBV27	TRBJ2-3	CASRPLGTGTDTQYF	TGTGCCAGCCGCCCTCTGGGGACAGGCACAGATACGCAGTATTTT
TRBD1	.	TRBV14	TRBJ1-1	CASSHSQGWTEAFF	TGTGCCAGCAGCCACTCACAGGGGTGGACTGAAGCTTTCTTT
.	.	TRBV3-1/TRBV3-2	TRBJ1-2	CASSRDPRYGYTF	TGTGCCAGCAGCCGAGACCCGCGCTATGGCTACACCTTC
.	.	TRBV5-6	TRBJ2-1	CASSTGGGSYNEQFF	TGTGCCAGCAGCACAGGGGGGGGTTCCTACAATGAGCAGTTCTTC
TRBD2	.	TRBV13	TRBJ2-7	CASSFGTSGGRLNEQYF	TGTGCCAGCAGCTTTGGGACTAGCGGGGGGAGGCTTAACGAGCAGTACTTC
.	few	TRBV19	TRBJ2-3	CASTKGGAGTALGEAQYF	TGTGCCAGTACGAAGGGGGGAGCCGGGACAGCCTTAGGAGAGGCGCAGTATTTT
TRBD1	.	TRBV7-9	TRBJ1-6	CASSWGQSNNSPLHF	TGTGCCAGCAGTTGGGGACAGTCCAATAATTCACCCCTCCACTTT
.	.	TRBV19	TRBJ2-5	CASSYLGETQYF	TGTGCCAGTAGTTACCTCGGAGAGACCCAGTACTTC
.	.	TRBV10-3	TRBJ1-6	CAISVSGGPLGSPLHF	TGTGCCATCAGTGTTTCCGGGGGGCCTTTAGGTTCACCCCTCCACTTT
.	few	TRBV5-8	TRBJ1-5	CASSLGGYSNQPQHF	TGTGCCAGCAGCTTGGGAGGTTATAGCAATCAGCCCCAGCATTTT
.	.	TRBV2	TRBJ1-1	CASSWDKNTEAFF	TGTGCCAGCAGCTGGGACAAGAACACTGAAGCTTTCTTT
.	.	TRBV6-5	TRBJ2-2	CASIFSGSAGELFF	TGTGCCAGCATTTTTTCGGGGTCTGCCGGGGAGCTGTTTTTT
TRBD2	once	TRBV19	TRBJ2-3	CASSPSGTTLTDTQYF	TGTGCCAGTAGTCCTTCCGGGACTACCCTCACAGATACGCAGTATTTT
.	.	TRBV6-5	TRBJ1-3	CASSYATGKWNTIYF	TGTGCCAGCAGTTACGCCACGGGTAAATGGAACACCATATATTTT
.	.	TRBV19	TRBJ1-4	CASSISSATNEKLFF	TGTGCCAGTAGTATCTCGAGTGCAACTAATGAAAAACTGTTTTTT
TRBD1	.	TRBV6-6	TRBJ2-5	CASSRSLGQGVSETQYF	TGTGCCAGCAGCCGAAGCCTAGGACAGGGAGTCTCAGAGACCCAGTACTTC
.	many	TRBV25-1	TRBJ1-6	CASSGSVGQSSYNSPLHF	TGTGCCAGCAGTGGCTCCGTCGGACAGAGCTCCTATAATTCACCCCTCCACTTT
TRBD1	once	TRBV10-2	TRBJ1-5	CASGTGSELQPQHF	TGCGCCAGCGGGACAGGGTCAGAGTTGCAGCCCCAGCATTTT
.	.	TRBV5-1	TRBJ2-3	CASSPTPGNTQYF	TGCGCCAGCAGTCCGACCCCGGGGAATACGCAGTATTTT
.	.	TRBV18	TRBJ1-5	CASSPPGQGPNQPQHF	TGTGCCAGCTCACCACCGGGGCAGGGCCCCAATCAGCCCCAGCATTTT
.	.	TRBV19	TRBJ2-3	CASIGGGDTQYF	TGTGCCAGTATCGGAGGAGGAGATACGCAGTATTTT
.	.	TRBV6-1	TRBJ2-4	CASSEGTGWYIQYF	TGTGCCAGCAGTGAAGGGACGGGATGGTACATTCAGTACTTC
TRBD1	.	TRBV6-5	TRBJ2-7	CASRAGDREYEQYF	TGTGCCAGCAGGGCTGGAGACAGGGAATACGAGCAGTACTTC
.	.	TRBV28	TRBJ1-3	CASSEPGSLDSGNTIYF	TGTGCCAGCAGTGAGCCCGGGTCGCTCGACTCTGGAAACACCATATATTTT
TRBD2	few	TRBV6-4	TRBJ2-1	CASSPSVAGANNEQFF	TGTGCCAGCAGCCCCTCGGTAGCGGGGGCTAACAATGAGCAGTTCTTC
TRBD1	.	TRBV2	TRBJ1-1	CASSKDRPEAFF	TGTGCCAGCAGTAAGGACAGGCCTGAAGCTTTCTTT
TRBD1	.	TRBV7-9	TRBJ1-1	CASSSSGGMTEAFF	TGTGCCAGCAGCTCCTCAGGGGGCATGACTGAAGCTTTCTTT
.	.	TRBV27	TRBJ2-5	CASSLSLGFQETQYF	TGTGCCAGCAGTTTATCCCTGGGCTTCCAAGAGACCCAGTACTTC
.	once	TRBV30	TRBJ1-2	CAWSVLGYGYTF	TGTGCCTGGAGTGTACTTGGCTATGGCTACACCTTC
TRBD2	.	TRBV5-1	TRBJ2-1	CASRIAGGLYNEQFF	TGCGCCAGCAGAATAGCGGGGGGCCTTTACAATGAGCAGTTCTTC
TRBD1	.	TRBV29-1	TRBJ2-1	CSVARIPGETGGDEQFF	TGCAGCGTCGCCAGAATCCCAGGGGAGACAGGGGGGGATGAGCAGTTCTTC
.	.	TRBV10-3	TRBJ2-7	CAISEQESYEQYF	TGTGCCATCAGTGAACAGGAGTCCTACGAGCAGTACTTC
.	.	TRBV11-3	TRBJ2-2	CASSLGRSTGELFF	TGTGCCAGCAGCTTGGGTAGGAGTACCGGGGAGCTGTTTTTT
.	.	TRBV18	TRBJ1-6	CASSPLGRVNTDSPLHF	TGTGCCAGCTCACCGTTGGGGCGCGTCAATACGGATTCACCCCTCCACTTT
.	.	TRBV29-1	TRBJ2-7	CSVGTQGEQYF	TGCAGCGTTGGAACACAGGGAGAGCAGTACTTC
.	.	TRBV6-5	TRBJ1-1	CASREGGTEAFF	TGTGCCAGCAGGGAGGGGGGGACTGAAGCTTTCTTT
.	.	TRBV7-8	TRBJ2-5	CASSPGRSGETQYF	TGTGCCAGCTCCCCGGGCCGGTCGGGGGAGACCCAGTACTTC
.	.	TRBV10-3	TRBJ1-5	CAISGAANQPQHF	TGTGCCATCAGTGGGGCCGCGAATCAGCCCCAGCATTTT
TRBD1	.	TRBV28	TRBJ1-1	CASSLPDREAFF	TGTGCCAGCAGTTTACCGGACAGGGAAGCTTTCTTT
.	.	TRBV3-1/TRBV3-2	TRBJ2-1	CASSQVLRRVYNEQFF	TGTGCCAGCAGCCAAGTTCTCCGACGGGTTTACAATGAGCAGTTCTTC
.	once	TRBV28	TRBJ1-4	CASSPRQAYEKLFF	TGTGCCAGCAGTCCCCGACAGGCTTACGAAAAACTGTTTTTT
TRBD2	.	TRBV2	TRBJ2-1	CATPGGSNNEQFF	TGTGCCACACCGGGGGGTTCCAACAATGAGCAGTTCTTC
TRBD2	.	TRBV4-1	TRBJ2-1	CASSQVPSGGAREQFF	TGCGCCAGCAGCCAAGTCCCTAGCGGGGGGGCACGAGAGCAGTTCTTC
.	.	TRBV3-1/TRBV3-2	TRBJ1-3	CASTQGASGNTIYF	TGTGCCAGCACCCAAGGGGCTTCTGGAAACACCATATATTTT
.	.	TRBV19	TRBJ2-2	CASTKGVWQGELFF	TGTGCCAGCACTAAAGGGGTCTGGCAGGGGGAGCTGTTTTTT
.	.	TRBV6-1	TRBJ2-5	CASSERFEQETQYF	TGTGCCAGCAGTGAACGGTTTGAGCAAGAGACCCAGTACTTC
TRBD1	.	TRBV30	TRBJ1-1	CAWSVRGQGALEAFF	TGTGCCTGGAGTGTACGCGGGCAGGGGGCCCTTGAAGCTTTCTTT
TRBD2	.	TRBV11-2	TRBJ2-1	CASSTRLAGGVNNEQFF	TGTGCCAGCAGCACCCGACTAGCGGGGGGGGTAAACAATGAGCAGTTCTTC
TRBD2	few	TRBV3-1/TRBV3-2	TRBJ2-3	CASSQDPGGGRTDTQYF	TGTGCCAGCAGCCAAGATCCCGGCGGGGGGCGCACAGATACGCAGTATTTT
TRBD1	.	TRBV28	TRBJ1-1	CASSLFGTGKNPTEAFF	TGTGCCAGCAGTTTATTTGGGACAGGGAAAAACCCCACTGAAGCTTTCTTT
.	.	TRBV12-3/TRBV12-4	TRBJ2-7	CASRSPALYEQYF	TGTGCCAGCAGATCCCCCGCGCTCTACGAGCAGTACTTC
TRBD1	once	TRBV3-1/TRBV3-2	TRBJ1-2	CASSQGQGKGYTF	TGTGCCAGCAGCCAAGGACAGGGCAAAGGCTACACCTTC
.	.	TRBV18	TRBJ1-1	CASSQGMNTEAFF	TGTGCCAGCTCGCAGGGCATGAACACTGAAGCTTTCTTT
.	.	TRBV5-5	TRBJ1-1	CASSLRVNTEAFF	TGTGCCAGCAGCCTACGGGTGAACACTGAAGCTTTCTTT